The T cell receptor beta chain under discussion was sequenced for a study of blood T cell repertoires in COVID-19. The CDR3 runs 18 residues. V was pared by 0 bases and J by 4 bases, with 12 bases of the junction left unmatched. Germline loops: CDR1 GTSNPN, CDR2 SVGIG (reference sequence). Original handling: Reference gene primer amplification yielded estimated nucleated cell counts. Using immunoSEQ multiplex PCR, the repertoire was profiled, and TCRdb retains in-frame clones only, with some absent. V and J calls and clone size follow that table, whereas D and trimming were derived from the DNA. The table includes over 250,000 clones, 70% to 90% detected once.

This TCR came from a man aged 50-59 years with active or convalescent COVID-19. The chain links TRBV30 to TRBJ2-1; 10 nucleotides match TRBD2. The sequenced sample consisted of peripheral blood. CDR3 sequence (DNA): TGTGCCTGGAGTGTACTCAGCGGGAGGGCGGGGTTTTACAATGAGCAGTTCTTC. Translation: CAWSVLSGRAGFYNEQFF.